This TCR beta chain came from a study of blood T cell repertoires in COVID-19. Across the whole study: From the United States, Italy and Spain came samples of acute and convalescent COVID-19. T cells, B-cell-depleted T cells, or PBMCs supplied cDNA or gDNA.

In the original processing: Nucleated cell counts were estimated from reference gene primer amplification. The method was immunoSEQ multiplex PCR; TCRdb's version includes in-frame clones alone and lacks a portion of them. V and J calls and clone size are copied from that table; D and trimming were computed from the DNA. This table has roughly 62,000 clones, roughly 84% appearing once. J gave up 1 base and V 3 bases, and 8 bases lay outside the gene matches. This CDR3 spans 18 amino acids. The germline V gene has CDR1 MGHRA and CDR2 YSYEKL. V usage is TRBV4-1 and J usage is TRBJ2-2; 10 positions agree with TRBD2. Source material: peripheral blood. The receptor comes from a man aged 80 or over with COVID-19, enrolled during active disease. DNA for the CDR3: TGCGCCAGCAGCCACGCCTTGGAGCGGGGGGGGAACACCGGGGAGCTGTTTTTT. Translation gives CASSHALERGGNTGELFF.